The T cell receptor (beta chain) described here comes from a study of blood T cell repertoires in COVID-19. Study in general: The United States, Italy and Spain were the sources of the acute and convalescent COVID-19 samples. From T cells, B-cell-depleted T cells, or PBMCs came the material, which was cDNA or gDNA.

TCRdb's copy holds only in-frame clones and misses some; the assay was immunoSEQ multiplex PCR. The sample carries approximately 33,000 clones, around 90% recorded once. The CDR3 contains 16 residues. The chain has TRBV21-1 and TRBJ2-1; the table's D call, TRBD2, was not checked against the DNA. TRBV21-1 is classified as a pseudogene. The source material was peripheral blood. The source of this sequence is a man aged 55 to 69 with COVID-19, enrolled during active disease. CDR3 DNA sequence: TGTGCCAGCAGCAAAGCGTCGCGGCTCTCCTACAATGAGCAGTTCTTC. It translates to CASSKASRLSYNEQFF.